This T cell receptor (beta chain) was found in a study of T cell responses to AZD1222 COVID-19 vaccine. Profiling relied on immunoSEQ multiplex PCR, and the TCRdb table lists in-frame clones only, not all of them. The table lists 55,000 to 80,000 clones, around 83% of them singletons. Germline-derived CDR1 and CDR2 are SGHRS and YFSETQ. Trimming took 0 bases from V and 7 from J; bases not matched to a gene: 2. The CDR3 totals 15 residues. This material consisted of peripheral blood, taken on day 0 of AZD1222 vaccination. The sequence derives from an adult in good health. The chain employs TRBV5-1 and TRBJ2-1, with 12 bases fitting TRBD2. CDR3 protein: CASSLEGLAGNEQFF. CDR3 in DNA: TGCGCCAGCAGCTTGGAGGGACTAGCGGGTAATGAGCAGTTCTTC.